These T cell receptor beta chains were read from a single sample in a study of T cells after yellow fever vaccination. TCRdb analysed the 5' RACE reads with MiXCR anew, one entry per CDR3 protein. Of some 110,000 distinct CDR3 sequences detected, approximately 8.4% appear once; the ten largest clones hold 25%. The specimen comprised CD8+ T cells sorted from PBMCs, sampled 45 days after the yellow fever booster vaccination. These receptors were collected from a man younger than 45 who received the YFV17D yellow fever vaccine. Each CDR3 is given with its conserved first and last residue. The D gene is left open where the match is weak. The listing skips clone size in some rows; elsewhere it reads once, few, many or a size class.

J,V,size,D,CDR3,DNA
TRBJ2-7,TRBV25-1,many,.,CASSDKRDLYEQYF,TGTGCCAGCAGTGATAAAAGGGACCTATACGAGCAGTACTTC
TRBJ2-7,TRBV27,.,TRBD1,CASSSTGGTGFYEQYF,TGTGCCAGCAGTTCCACCGGCGGGACAGGGTTTTACGAGCAGTACTTC
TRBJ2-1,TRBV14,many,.,CASSQLGLNNEQFF,TGTGCCAGCAGCCAGCTTGGACTGAACAATGAGCAGTTCTTC
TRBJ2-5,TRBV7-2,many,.,CASSFQGGEQETQYF,TGTGCCAGCAGCTTTCAAGGGGGGGAACAAGAGACCCAGTACTTC
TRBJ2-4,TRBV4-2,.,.,CASSQDVGGSNYYPKNIQYF,TGTGCCAGCAGCCAAGATGTGGGGGGCTCTAATTATTATCCCAAAAACATTCAGTACTTC
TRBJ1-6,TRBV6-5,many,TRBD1,CASYRGTNSPLHF,TGTGCCAGCTACAGGGGTACCAATTCACCCCTCCACTTT
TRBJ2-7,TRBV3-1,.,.,CASTQGFQEQYF,TGTGCCAGCACCCAAGGTTTTCAGGAGCAGTACTTC
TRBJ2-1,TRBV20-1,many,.,CSALQGRQFF,TGCAGTGCTTTACAGGGAAGGCAGTTCTTC
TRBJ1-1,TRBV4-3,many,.,CASSQDPLSPEAFF,TGCGCCAGCAGCCAAGACCCATTATCCCCTGAAGCTTTCTTT
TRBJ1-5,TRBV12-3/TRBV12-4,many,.,CATGRGSQPQHF,TGTGCCACCGGGCGGGGGAGTCAGCCCCAGCATTTT
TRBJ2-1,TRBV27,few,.,CASSLSGGQEGQFF,TGTGCCAGCAGTTTATCGGGTGGGCAGGAGGGGCAGTTCTTC
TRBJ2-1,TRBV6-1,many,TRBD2,CASSDFSLAEGGNEQFF,TGTGCCAGCAGTGACTTCTCACTAGCGGAAGGGGGAAATGAGCAGTTCTTC
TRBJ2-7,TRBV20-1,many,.,CSVLYREYEQYF,TGCAGTGTTCTTTACCGGGAGTACGAGCAGTACTTC
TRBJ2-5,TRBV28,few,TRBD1,CASSWPGTELETQYF,TGTGCCAGCAGTTGGCCGGGGACAGAGTTAGAGACCCAGTACTTC
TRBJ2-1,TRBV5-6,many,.,CASSLGAGVTLSSYNEQFF,TGTGCCAGCAGCTTGGGGGCTGGAGTTACTCTCAGCTCCTACAATGAGCAGTTCTTC
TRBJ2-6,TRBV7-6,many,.,CASSLATGSGANVLTF,TGTGCCAGCAGCTTAGCTACCGGGTCTGGGGCCAACGTCCTGACTTTC
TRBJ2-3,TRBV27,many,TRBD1,CASSLGDSLTDTQYF,TGTGCCAGCAGTTTGGGGGACAGTCTCACAGATACGCAGTATTTT